The source of this T cell receptor beta chain is a study of T cell repertoires in cytomegalovirus infection. One entry per CDR3 protein results from TCRdb running MiXCR on the reads. The table shows 650,000 to 900,000 distinct CDR3 sequences, with approximately 32% occurring only once. Germline CDR1 and CDR2: SGHAT and FQDESV (reference sequence). Trimming took 1 base from V and 0 from J, leaving 11 bases between them. The CDR3 length is 16 residues. This clonotype was picked up a small number of times. The antigen is unknown. Source: cultured CD8+ T cells from PBMCs, taken from culture after CMV antigen stimulation. The sequence was collected from a human donor in good health (CMV status not recorded). Some clones in this sample may be carry-over from other donors' samples. The chain employs TRBV11-1 and TRBJ2-3; no clear D gene. This CDR3 reads CASSLEAPASTDTQYF. CDR3 in DNA: TGTGCCAGCAGCTTAGAGGCGCCAGCTAGCACAGATACGCAGTATTTT.